This entry describes one T cell receptor (beta chain). The sample originates from a study of identical twins. Germline assignment: CDR1 ENHRY and CDR2 SYGVKD. The ends were cut back, 9 bases at V and 1 base at J, with 12 bases in the middle. The CDR3 is 13 residues long. One entry per CDR3 protein results from TCRdb running MiXCR on the 5' RACE reads. Counted here are 200,000 to 250,000 distinct CDR3 sequences, roughly 7.1% occurring once; the ten biggest clones make up more than 14%. These data also formed part of another study, on T cells expressing NK-cell markers.

This rearrangement joins TRBV10-3 to TRBJ2-5; D is possibly TRBD1 or TRBD2 (6 bases each). Sequenced sample: CD8+ T cells sorted from blood. This TCR was recovered from a woman younger than 30 in good health. The CDR3 sequence is CAMTTGAQETQYF. Written as DNA, the CDR3 is TGTGCCATGACCACGGGGGCCCAAGAGACCCAGTACTTC.